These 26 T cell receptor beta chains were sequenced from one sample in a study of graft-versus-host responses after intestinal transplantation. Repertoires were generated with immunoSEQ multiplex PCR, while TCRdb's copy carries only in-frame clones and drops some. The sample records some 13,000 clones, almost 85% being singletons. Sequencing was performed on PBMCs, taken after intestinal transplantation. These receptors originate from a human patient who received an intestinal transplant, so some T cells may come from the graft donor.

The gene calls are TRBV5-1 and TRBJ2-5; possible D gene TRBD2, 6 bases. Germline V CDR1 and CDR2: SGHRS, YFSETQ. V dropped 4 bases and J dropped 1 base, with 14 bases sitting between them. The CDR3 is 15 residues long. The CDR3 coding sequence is TGCGCCAGCAGCCCCCTCACGACTAGCCAAGAGACCCAGTACTTC. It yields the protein CASSPLTTSQETQYF.

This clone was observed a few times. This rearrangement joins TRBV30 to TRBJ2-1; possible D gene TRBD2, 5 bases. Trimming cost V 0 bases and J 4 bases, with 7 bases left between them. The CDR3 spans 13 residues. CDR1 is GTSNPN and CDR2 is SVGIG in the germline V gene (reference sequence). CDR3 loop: CAWSVQRYNEQFF. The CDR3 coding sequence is TGTGCCTGGAGTGTACAGCGGTACAATGAGCAGTTCTTC.

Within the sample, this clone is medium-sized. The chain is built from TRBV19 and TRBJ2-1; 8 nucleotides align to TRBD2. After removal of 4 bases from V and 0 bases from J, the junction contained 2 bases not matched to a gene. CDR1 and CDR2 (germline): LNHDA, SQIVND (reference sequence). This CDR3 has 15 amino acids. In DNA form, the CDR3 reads TGTGCCAGTAGTACCACTAGCGGCTCCTACAATGAGCAGTTCTTC. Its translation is CASSTTSGSYNEQFF.

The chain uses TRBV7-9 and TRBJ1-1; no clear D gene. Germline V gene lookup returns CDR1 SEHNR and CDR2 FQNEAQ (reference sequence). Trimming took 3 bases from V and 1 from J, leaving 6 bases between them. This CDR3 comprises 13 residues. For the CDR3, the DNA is TGTGCCAGCAGCTTTTCCGGGAACACTGAAGCTTTCTTT. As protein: CASSFSGNTEAFF. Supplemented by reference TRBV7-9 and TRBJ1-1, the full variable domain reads DTGVSQNPRHKITKRGQNVTFRCDPISEHNRLYWYRQTLGQGPEFLTYFQNEAQLEKSRLLSDRFSAERPKGSFSTLEIQRTEQGDSAMYLCASSFSGNTEAFFGQGTRLTVV.

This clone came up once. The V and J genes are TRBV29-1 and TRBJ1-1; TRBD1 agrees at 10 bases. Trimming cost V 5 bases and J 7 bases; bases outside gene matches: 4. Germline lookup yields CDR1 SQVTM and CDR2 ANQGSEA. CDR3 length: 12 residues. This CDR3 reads CSVNDRGHEAFF. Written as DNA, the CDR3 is TGCAGCGTTAATGACAGGGGGCATGAAGCTTTCTTT.

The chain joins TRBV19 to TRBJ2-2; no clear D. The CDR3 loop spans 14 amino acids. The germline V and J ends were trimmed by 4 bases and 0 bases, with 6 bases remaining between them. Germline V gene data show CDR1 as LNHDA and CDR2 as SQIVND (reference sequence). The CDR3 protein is CASSSQANTGELFF. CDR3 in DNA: TGTGCCAGTAGTAGCCAGGCGAACACCGGGGAGCTGTTTTTT.

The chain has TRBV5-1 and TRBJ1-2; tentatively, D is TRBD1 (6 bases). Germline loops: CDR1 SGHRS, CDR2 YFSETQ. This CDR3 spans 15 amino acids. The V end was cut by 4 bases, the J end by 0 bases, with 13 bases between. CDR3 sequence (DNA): TGCGCCAGCAGCCAGAACAGGGCCACTAACTATGGCTACACCTTC. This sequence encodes CASSQNRATNYGYTF.

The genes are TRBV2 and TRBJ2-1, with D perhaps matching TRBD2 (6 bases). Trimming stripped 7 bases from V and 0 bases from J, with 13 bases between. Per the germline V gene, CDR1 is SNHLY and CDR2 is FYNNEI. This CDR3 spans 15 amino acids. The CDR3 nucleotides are TGTGCCAGCACTGGGAGGACTCTCTCCTACAATGAGCAGTTCTTC. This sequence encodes CASTGRTLSYNEQFF.

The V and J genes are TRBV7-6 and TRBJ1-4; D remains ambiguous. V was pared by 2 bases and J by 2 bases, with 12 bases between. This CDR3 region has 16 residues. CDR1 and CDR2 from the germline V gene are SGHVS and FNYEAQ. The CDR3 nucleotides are TGTGCCAGCAGCTTAAACGGCCCCGGCACTAATGAAAAACTGTTTTTT. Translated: CASSLNGPGTNEKLFF. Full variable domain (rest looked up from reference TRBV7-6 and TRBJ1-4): GAGVSQSPRYKVTKRGQDVALRCDPISGHVSLYWYRQALGQGPEFLTYFNYEAQQDKSGLPNDRFSAERPEGSISTLTIQRTEQRDSAMYRCASSLNGPGTNEKLFFGSGTQLSVL.

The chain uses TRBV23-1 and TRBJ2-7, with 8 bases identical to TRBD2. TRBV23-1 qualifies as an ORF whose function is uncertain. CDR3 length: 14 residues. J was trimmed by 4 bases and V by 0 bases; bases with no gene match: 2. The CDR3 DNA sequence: TGCGCCAGCAGTCAATCGGGCGGGAGGTACGAGCAGTACTTC. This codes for CASSQSGGRYEQYF.

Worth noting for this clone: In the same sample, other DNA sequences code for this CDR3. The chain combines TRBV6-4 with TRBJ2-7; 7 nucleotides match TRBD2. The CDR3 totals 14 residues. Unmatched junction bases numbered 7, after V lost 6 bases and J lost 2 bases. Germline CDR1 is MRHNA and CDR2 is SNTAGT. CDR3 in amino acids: CASSEREGPYEQYF. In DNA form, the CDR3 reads TGTGCCAGCAGCGAAAGGGAGGGTCCCTACGAGCAGTACTTC.

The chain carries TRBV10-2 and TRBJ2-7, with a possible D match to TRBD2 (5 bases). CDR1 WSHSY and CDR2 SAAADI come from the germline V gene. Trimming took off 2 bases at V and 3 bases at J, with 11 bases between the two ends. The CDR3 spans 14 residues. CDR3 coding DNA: TGCGCCAGCAGTGAGGAGTCTAGCATCTACGAGCAGTACTTC. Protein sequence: CASSEESSIYEQYF.

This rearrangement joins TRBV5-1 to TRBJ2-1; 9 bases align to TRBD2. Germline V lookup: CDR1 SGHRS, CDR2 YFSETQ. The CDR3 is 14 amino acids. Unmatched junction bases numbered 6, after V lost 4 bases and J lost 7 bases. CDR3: CASSPGTSWNEQFF. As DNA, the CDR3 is TGCGCCAGCAGCCCCGGGACTAGCTGGAATGAGCAGTTCTTC. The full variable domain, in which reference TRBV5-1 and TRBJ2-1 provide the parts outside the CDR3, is KAGVTQTPRYLIKTRGQQVTLSCSPISGHRSVSWYQQTPGQGLQFLFEYFSETQRNKGNFPGRFSGRQFSNSRSEMNVSTLELGDSALYLCASSPGTSWNEQFFGPGTRLTVL.

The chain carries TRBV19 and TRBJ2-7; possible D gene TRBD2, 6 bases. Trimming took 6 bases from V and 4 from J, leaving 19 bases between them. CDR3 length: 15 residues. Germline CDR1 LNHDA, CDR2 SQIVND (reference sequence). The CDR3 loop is CASSPRGARGYEQYF. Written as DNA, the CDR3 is TGTGCCAGTAGCCCCCGAGGAGCCCGGGGGTACGAGCAGTACTTC.

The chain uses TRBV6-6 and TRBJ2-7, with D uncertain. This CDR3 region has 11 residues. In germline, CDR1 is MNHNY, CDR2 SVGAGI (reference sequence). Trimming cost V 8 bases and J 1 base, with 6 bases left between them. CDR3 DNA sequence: TGTGCCAGCGTCTATTCCTACGAGCAGTACTTC. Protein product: CASVYSYEQYF.

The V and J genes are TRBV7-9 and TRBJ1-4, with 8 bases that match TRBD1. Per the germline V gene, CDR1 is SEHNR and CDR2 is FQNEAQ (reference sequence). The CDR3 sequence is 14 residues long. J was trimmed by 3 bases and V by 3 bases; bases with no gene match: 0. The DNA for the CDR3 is TGTGCCAGCAGCTTGACAGGGGCTAATGAAAAACTGTTTTTT. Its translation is CASSLTGANEKLFF.

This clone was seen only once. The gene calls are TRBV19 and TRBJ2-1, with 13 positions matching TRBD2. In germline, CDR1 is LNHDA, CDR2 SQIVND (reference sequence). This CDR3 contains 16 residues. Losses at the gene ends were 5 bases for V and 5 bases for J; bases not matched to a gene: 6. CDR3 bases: TGTGCCAGTAGTGCCGTCACTAGCGGGAGGGACAATGAGCAGTTCTTC. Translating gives CASSAVTSGRDNEQFF.

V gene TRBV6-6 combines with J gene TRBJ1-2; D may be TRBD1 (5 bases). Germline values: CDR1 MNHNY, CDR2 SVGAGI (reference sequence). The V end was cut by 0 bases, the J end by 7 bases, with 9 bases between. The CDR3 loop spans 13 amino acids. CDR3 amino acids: CASSYSEGSGYTF. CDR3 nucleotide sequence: TGTGCCAGCAGTTACTCTGAGGGGTCTGGCTACACCTTC.

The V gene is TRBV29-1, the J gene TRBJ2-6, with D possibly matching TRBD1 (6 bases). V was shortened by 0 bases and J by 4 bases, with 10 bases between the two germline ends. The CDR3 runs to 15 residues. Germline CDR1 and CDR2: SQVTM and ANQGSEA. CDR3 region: CSVEELGTGANVLTF. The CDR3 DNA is TGCAGCGTTGAAGAGTTGGGGACAGGGGCCAACGTCCTGACTTTC.

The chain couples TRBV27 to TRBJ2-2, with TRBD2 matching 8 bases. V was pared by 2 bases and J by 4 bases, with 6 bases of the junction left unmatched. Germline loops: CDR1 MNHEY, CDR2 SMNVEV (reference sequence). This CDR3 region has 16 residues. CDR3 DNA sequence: TGTGCCAGCAGTTTAGGAGCGGGAGTACCCACCGGGGAGCTGTTTTTT. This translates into CASSLGAGVPTGELFF.

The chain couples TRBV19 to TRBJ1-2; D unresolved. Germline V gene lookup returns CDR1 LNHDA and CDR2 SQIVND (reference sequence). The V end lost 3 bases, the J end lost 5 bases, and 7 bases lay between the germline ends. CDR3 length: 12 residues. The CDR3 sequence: CASSMTPYGYTF. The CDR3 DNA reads TGTGCCAGTAGTATGACCCCTTATGGCTACACCTTC.

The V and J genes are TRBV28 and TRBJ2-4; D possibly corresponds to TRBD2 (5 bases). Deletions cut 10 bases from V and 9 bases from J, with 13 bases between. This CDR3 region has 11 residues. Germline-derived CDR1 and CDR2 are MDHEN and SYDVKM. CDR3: CATLRGIIQYF. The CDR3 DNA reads TGTGCCACCCTGAGAGGGATCATTCAGTACTTC.

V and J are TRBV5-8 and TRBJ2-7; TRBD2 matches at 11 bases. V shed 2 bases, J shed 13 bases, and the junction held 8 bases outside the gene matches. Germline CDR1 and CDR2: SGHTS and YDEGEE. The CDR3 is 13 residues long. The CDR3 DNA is TGTGCCAGCAGCTTCGGGACTAGCGGCGGCCGATACTTC. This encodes CASSFGTSGGRYF.

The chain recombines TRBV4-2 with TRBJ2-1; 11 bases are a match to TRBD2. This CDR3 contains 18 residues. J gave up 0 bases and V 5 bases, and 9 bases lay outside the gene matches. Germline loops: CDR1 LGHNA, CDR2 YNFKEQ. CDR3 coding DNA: TGTGCCAGCAGCGATGGGACTAGCGGACTCAGCTCCTACAATGAGCAGTTCTTC. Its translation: CASSDGTSGLSSYNEQFF.

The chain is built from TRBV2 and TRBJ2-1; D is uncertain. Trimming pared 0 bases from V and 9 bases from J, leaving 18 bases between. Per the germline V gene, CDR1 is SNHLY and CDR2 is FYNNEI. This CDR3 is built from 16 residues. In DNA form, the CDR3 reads TGTGCCAGCAGTGAAGCGGTTGTGCCCAGCAGAGGTGAGCAGTTCTTC. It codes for CASSEAVVPSRGEQFF.

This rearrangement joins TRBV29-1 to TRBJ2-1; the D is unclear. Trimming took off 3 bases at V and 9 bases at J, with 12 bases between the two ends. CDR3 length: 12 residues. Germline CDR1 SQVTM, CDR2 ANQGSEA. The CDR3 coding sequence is TGCAGCGTTGACACCGACCGGATTGAGCAGTTCTTC. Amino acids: CSVDTDRIEQFF.